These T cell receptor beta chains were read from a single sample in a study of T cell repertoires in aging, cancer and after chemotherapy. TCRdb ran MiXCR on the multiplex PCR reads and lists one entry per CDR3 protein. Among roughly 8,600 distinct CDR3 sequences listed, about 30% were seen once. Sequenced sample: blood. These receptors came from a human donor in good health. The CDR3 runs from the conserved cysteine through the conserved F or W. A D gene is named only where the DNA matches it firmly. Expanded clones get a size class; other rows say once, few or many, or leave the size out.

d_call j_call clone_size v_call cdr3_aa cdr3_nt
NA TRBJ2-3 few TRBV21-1 CASSMRVLRATVTDTQYF TGTGCCAGCAGCATGCGAGTTCTCAGGGCTACGGTCACAGATACGCAGTATTTT
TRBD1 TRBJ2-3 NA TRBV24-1 CATSDPRDRGADTQYF TGTGCCACCAGTGACCCCCGGGACAGGGGGGCAGATACGCAGTATTTT
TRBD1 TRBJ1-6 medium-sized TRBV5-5 CASNELQGAPLHF TGTGCCAGCAACGAACTACAGGGGGCACCCCTCCACTTT
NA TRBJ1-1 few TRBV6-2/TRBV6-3 CASSQGSGTEAFF TGTGCCAGCAGCCAGGGATCTGGCACTGAAGCTTTCTTT
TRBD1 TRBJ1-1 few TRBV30 CAWSVGQGGFTEAFF TGTGCCTGGAGTGTCGGACAGGGGGGTTTCACTGAAGCTTTCTTT
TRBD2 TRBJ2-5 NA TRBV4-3 CASSMQRGSQETQYF TGCGCCAGCAGCATGCAGCGGGGCTCGCAAGAGACCCAGTACTTC
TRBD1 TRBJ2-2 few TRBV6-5 CASSRGGQGYTGELFF TGTGCCAGCAGCAGAGGGGGACAGGGGTACACCGGGGAGCTGTTTTTT
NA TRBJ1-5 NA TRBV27 CASSPRSPYSNQPQHF TGTGCCAGCAGCCCCCGCAGCCCCTATAGCAATCAGCCCCAGCATTTT
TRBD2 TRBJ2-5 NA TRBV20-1 CSARGLAVTQYF TGCAGTGCTAGAGGCCTAGCGGTGACCCAGTACTTC
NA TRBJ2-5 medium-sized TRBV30 CAWSTPLGTQYF TGTGCCTGGAGTACCCCGCTGGGGACCCAGTACTTC
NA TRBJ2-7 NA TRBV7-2 CASSLDSLNEQYF TGTGCCAGCAGCTTAGACAGCCTGAACGAGCAGTACTTC
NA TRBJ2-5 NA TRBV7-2 CASSLAPGLETQYF TGTGCCAGCAGCTTAGCCCCAGGGCTAGAGACCCAGTACTTC
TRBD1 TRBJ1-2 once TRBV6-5 CASTYSGQGARGYTF TGTGCCAGCACTTACTCGGGGCAGGGGGCGCGTGGCTACACCTTC
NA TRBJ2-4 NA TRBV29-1 CSVGSLSSQNIQYF TGCAGCGTTGGGAGCCTTTCTAGCCAAAACATTCAGTACTTC
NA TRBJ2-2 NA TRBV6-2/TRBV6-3 CASSRTENTGELFF TGTGCCAGCAGCAGGACAGAGAACACCGGGGAGCTGTTTTTT
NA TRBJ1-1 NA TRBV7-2 CASSFGGLNTEAFF TGTGCCAGCAGCTTCGGGGGGCTGAACACTGAAGCTTTCTTT
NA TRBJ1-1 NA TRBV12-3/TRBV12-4 CASSNSGTQNTEAFF TGTGCCAGCAGTAACTCCGGGACCCAGAACACTGAAGCTTTCTTT
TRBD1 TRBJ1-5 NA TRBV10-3 CAVRTGADQPQHF TGTGCCGTGCGGACAGGAGCTGATCAGCCCCAGCATTTT
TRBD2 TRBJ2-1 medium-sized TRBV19 CASKQAGGKYNEQFF TGTGCCAGTAAGCAAGCGGGGGGCAAATACAATGAGCAGTTCTTC
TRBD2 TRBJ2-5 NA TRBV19 CASSSLGGGARETQYF TGTGCCAGTAGCTCTCTCGGGGGGGGGGCACGGGAGACCCAGTACTTC